Included here is one TCR beta chain sequence, with context. Its antigen is currently unknown. The sample belongs to a study of a mutant IDH1 vaccine in newly diagnosed glioma. Study context: Treated patients had a mean age of 40.4 years and an approximately 62% male, around 40% female split. It was at week 35 that visit V12 occurred, and at week 47 that visit V13 did.

The table came from immunoSEQ multiplex PCR; TCRdb's copy has only in-frame clones and leaves some out. This table has more than 55,000 clones, under 90% appearing once. The CDR3 sequence is 15 residues long. J was trimmed by 2 bases and V by 2 bases; bases with no gene match: 4. Germline V lookup: CDR1 SGHNT, CDR2 YYREEE (reference sequence). Indicated time point: week 35, safety follow-up. The vaccine gave 300 ug of a 20-mer mutant IDH1 peptide subcutaneously per dose. This sequence joins TRBV5-4 and TRBJ1-3; 7 positions match TRBD1. Sample: PBMCs, taken from a glioma patient whose treatment included an IDH1 peptide vaccine. This TCR was recovered from a man younger than 40 with glioma. The CDR3: CASSFKGAPGNTIYF. The CDR3 DNA sequence: TGTGCCAGCAGCTTTAAGGGGGCGCCTGGAAACACCATATATTTT.